This T cell receptor (beta chain) is from a study of blood T cell repertoires in COVID-19. Sequencing used immunoSEQ multiplex PCR; TCRdb keeps in-frame clones, though not all of them. The data hold 110,000 to 150,000 clones, with 85% observed a single time. Categorization into cohorts depended on clinical history that participants reported. CDR1 SEHNR and CDR2 FQNEAQ come from the germline V gene (reference sequence). V lost 5 bases to trimming and J lost 5 bases; unmatched junction nucleotides: 12. The CDR3 totals 16 residues. The sequence was collected from a woman aged 40 to 50 who had recovered from COVID-19. Sequenced input: PBMCs or T cells enriched from blood (not recorded which). This chain connects TRBV7-9 to TRBJ2-5; the match to TRBD1 covers 9 bases. The CDR3 region is CASSLHGTGRGETQYF. The DNA for the CDR3 is TGTGCCAGCAGCCTGCACGGGACAGGGAGGGGGGAGACCCAGTACTTC.